The subject of this entry is one T cell receptor (beta chain). This sample includes further DNA sequences coding for the same CDR3. These data belong to a study of blood T cell repertoires in COVID-19. Across the study: The United States, Italy and Spain were the sources of the acute and convalescent COVID-19 samples.

The V segment lost 1 base and the J segment 2 bases; nucleotides outside the gene matches: 2. CDR1 is SGDLS and CDR2 is YYNGEE in the germline V gene. The CDR3 sequence is 15 residues long. In Seattle, patients joined the study during active infection and were tracked longitudinally. In the original processing: From reference gene primer amplification, estimates of nucleated cell counts were derived. Method: immunoSEQ multiplex PCR; TCRdb's copy keeps in-frame clones and lacks some. The V and J calls and clone size are taken from that table; D and trimming were inferred from the DNA. The data hold 300,000 to 400,000 clones, with around 90% observed a single time.

This clonotype was obtained from a man aged 25 to 40 with COVID-19, enrolled during active disease. Sequenced: peripheral blood. This sequence joins TRBV9 and TRBJ2-3; TRBD2 matches 9 bases. CDR3 in DNA: TGTGCCAGCAGCGTACTAGCGGGATTCACAGATACGCAGTATTTT. It codes for CASSVLAGFTDTQYF.